The text below deals with one TCR beta chain. In this sample, this clone turned up once. Its target antigen remains unknown. Compared with germline, one end of the junction differs, possibly owing to a read error. The library was produced with the immunoSEQ multiplex PCR assay. The study's own analysis went as follows. A statistical classification framework was developed to diagnose cytomegalovirus status using the catalog of TCR beta chain sequences. TCRdb carries this immuneACCESS record with in-frame sequences only. Its versions omit some clonotypes, under half of them owing to an unresolved V gene in the studies checked, with the rest unexplained. V, J and clone size were drawn from that table, and D and trimming were deduced from the DNA. Here the sample has 70,000 to 75,000 clones; approximately 94% occur a single time. Of the sample, 3.2% falls within the top ten clones. This entry comes from a study of cytomegalovirus exposure and HLA in healthy donors (TCRdb year 2017). Concerning the study at large: The 550 to 750 repertoires of the first cohort and the 120 or so validation repertoires were produced on the same platform, according to a later analysis. The aim of the study was to test whether cataloging public T cell receptors could identify signatures of past pathogen exposure. In addition to the first cohort of approximately 670 subjects, a separate validation cohort of some 120 different subjects was used. The study combined high-throughput TCR immunosequencing, statistical association of individual TCRs with disease status, and machine learning to predict cytomegalovirus infection status. Beyond this particular receptor, the publication reports: Subsequent analysis determined that TCRs grouped into clusters in the first cohort also showed a tendency toward co-occurrence across the 130 or so validation repertoires, and approximately 94% of cluster scores exceeded 0. In the study, about 150 TCR beta chains were listed as associated with cytomegalovirus. It was suggested by the authors that the approach could potentially be generalized to other disease states and immunological phenotypes. In vitro tests confirmed that three of the cytomegalovirus-associated TCR beta chains recognize cytomegalovirus antigens. The validation cohort had no HLA typing available for a later analysis, so co-occurrence within that cohort was assessed over all 120 or so repertoires. In both the original and validation cohorts, the classifier was reported to diagnose cytomegalovirus status with high specificity and sensitivity. Most TCR sequences were observed very rarely across donors, whereas some public TCRs were present in many individuals.

Separate from the roughly 650-subject first cohort, the validation cohort of more than 90 subjects was the group to which the donors belonged. Taken from cysteine to phenylalanine, the CDR3 has 16 residues. Only the CDR3 region is kept as DNA, spanning 48 bases read in frame from base 1. CDR1 LNHDA and CDR2 SQIVND are derived from the germline V gene (reference sequence). The rearranged segments are TRBV19 and TRBJ1-5, and 7 junctional nucleotides match TRBD1. Specimen: PBMCs. The receptor was derived from a woman aged 18-29 years in good health and CMV-seropositive. The bases are TGTGCCAGCAGTATAGGTACGACAGGGCGTGTTCAGCCCCAGCATTTT. Its protein is CASSIGTTGRVQPQHF. Where the CDR3 stops, the reference TRBV19 and TRBJ1-5 genes take over; the full variable domain is DGGITQSPKYLFRKEGQNVTLSCEQNLNHDAMYWYRQDPGQGLRLIYYSQIVNDFQKGDIAEGYSVSREKKESFPLTVTSAQKNPTAFYLCASSIGTTGRVQPQHFGDGTRLSIL.